This T cell receptor (beta chain) is from a study of blood T cell repertoires in COVID-19. Assay used: immunoSEQ multiplex PCR; TCRdb lists only in-frame clones, some missing. Among about 330,000 clones listed, over 80% were seen once. The sequencing sample was made of peripheral blood. The sequence came from a man aged 25-45 years with COVID-19, enrolled during active disease.

CDR3 protein: CASSLDRGPGANVLTF. Written as DNA, the CDR3 is TGTGCCAGCAGCTTAGACAGGGGGCCTGGGGCCAACGTCCTGACTTTC. The chain employs TRBV11-3 and TRBJ2-6; 8 bases are shared with TRBD1. The V segment lost 0 bases and the J segment 2 bases; nucleotides outside the gene matches: 0. The CDR3 is 16 amino acids. Germline-derived CDR1 and CDR2 are SGHNT and YENEEA.